This TCR beta chain is drawn from a study of cytomegalovirus exposure and HLA in healthy donors. The CDR3 extends over 17 amino acids. Trimming took 3 bases from V and 6 from J; bases not matched to a gene: 6. Germline values: CDR1 MGHRA, CDR2 YSYEKL. The PCR employed 60 Vbeta primers together with 13 Jbeta primers. Assay used: immunoSEQ multiplex PCR; TCRdb lists only in-frame clones, some missing. Among roughly 100,000 clones, around three quarters were seen once, and the ten largest hold 2% to 3%. About this clone: The antigen is not known.

Study results and caveats: Researchers counted around 160 TCR beta chains as cytomegalovirus-associated.

The gene calls are TRBV4-1 and TRBJ2-1; 15 nucleotides line up with TRBD2. This receptor was obtained from a man in his fifties or sixties in good health and CMV-seropositive. Sequenced material: PBMCs. CDR3 in amino acids: CASSHPGLAGGSNEQFF. The CDR3 nucleotides read TGCGCCAGCAGCCATCCTGGACTAGCGGGAGGGTCCAATGAGCAGTTCTTC.